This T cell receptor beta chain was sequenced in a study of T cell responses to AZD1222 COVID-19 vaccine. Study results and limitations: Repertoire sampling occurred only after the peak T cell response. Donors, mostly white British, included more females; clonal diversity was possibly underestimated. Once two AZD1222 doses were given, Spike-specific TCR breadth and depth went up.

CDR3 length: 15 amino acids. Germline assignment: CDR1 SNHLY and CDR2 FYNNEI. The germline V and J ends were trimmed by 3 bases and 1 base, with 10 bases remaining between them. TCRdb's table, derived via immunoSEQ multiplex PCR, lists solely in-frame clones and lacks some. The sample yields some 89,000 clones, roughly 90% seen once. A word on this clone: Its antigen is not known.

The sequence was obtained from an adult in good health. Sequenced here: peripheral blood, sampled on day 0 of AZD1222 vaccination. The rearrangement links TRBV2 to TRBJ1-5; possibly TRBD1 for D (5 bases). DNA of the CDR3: TGTGCCAGCAGTGAGAGGGACTTGAGCAATCAGCCCCAGCATTTT. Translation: CASSERDLSNQPQHF.